The clone carrying this T cell receptor beta chain was counted many times. This entry belongs to a study of HIV-infected children after antiretroviral therapy interruption. At the level of the study: Weeks 0, 12, interruption end (24 or 48), and about 3 years post-study gave interruption-arm samples.

Unique molecular identifiers were included in an RNA-based 3' RACE TCR library. TCRdb fed the 3' RACE reads into MiXCR, producing one record per CDR3 protein. Counted here are around 50,000 distinct CDR3 sequences, 4.3% occurring once; the ten biggest clones make up 0.6% to 0.85%. V gave up 5 bases and J gave up 8 bases; unmatched junction bases: 7. CDR3 length equals 12 residues. The germline gives CDR1 DFQATT, CDR2 SNEGSKA (reference sequence). Specified treatment: PENTA 11 planned treatment interruption arm or continuous ART arm. Participants had taken at least three-drug ART for at least 24 weeks.

The gene calls are TRBV20-1 and TRBJ1-2; 8 nucleotides line up with TRBD1. The source material was CD45RA+ CD4+ T cells from PBMCs, pooled from several time points, sampled from a donor given antiretroviral therapy, either interrupted or continuous. The subset here: naive CD4+ CD45RA+ CD45RO- T cells. The TCR was taken from a pool of human donors with HIV. The CDR3 DNA sequence: TGCAGTGCTCCTACAGGGGGGGAAGGCTACACCTTC. Amino acid sequence: CSAPTGGEGYTF.